This T cell receptor beta chain came from a study of cytomegalovirus exposure and HLA in healthy donors. Study outcomes and limitations: TCR beta chains numbering some 160 were designated cytomegalovirus-associated. Later on, a genetic analysis was performed. It linked a missense variant in DCLRE1C with V- and J-gene trimming of TCR beta. Previously analyzed data showed that most TCR beta V segments were productive at a frequency of about 90% or about 30%.

The PCR employed 60 Vbeta primers together with 13 Jbeta primers. Data came from immunoSEQ multiplex PCR; TCRdb stores just in-frame clones and leaves some out. The sample gives under 150,000 clones, over 65% of which show up once; about 3.3% is in the top ten. Concerning this clone: No antigen is known for it.

Between the trimmed V and J ends, which lost 3 bases and 2 bases, there was a span of 15 bases. Germline V CDR1 and CDR2: SQVTM, ANQGSEA. The CDR3 has 15 residues. The source material was PBMCs. The receptor comes from a woman aged 30 to 39 in good health and CMV-seropositive. V is TRBV29-1 and J is TRBJ2-3, with D perhaps matching TRBD1 (6 bases). The CDR3 DNA is TGCAGCGTTGATCTATTACAGGGTATCACAGATACGCAGTATTTT. It translates to CSVDLLQGITDTQYF.